These T cell receptor beta chains were read from a single sample in a study of human T cells and chemical hapten exposure. TCRdb re-derived calls from the RACE reads in MiXCR, one entry per CDR3 protein. This table has about 90,000 distinct CDR3 sequences, 7.5% to 9.5% appearing once. Sequences were derived from whole blood, sampled in connection with sensitization to the hapten diphenylcyclopropenone (DPC). All receptors come from a man in his forties with alopecia areata. Some clones in this sample may be carry-over from other donors' samples. CDR3s include the opening cysteine and the closing phenylalanine or tryptophan. Fields, in order: V gene, J gene, CDR3 protein.

TRBV27	TRBJ2-3	CASSLGRGADTQYF
TRBV7-9	TRBJ1-1	CASSRTNTEAFF
TRBV5-1	TRBJ2-1	CASSLPDLISEQFF
TRBV11-1	TRBJ1-5	CASSQDLTGPQHF
TRBV20-1	TRBJ2-5	CSAPEDYQETQYF
TRBV13	TRBJ2-3	CASSRSSTDTQYF
TRBV5-4	TRBJ2-1	CASSLGTVNNEQFF
TRBV5-8	TRBJ1-2	CASTGTTNYGYTF
TRBV6-2/TRBV6-3	TRBJ2-1	CASKSWLAEINEQFF
TRBV7-9	TRBJ1-1	CASSLKKENTEAFF
TRBV13	TRBJ1-1	CASSLGGASSTEAFF
TRBV11-2	TRBJ1-2	CASSPGVYGYTF
TRBV6-2/TRBV6-3	TRBJ2-3	CASSFALAGVSTDTQYF
TRBV6-2/TRBV6-3	TRBJ2-3	CASRGADTQYF